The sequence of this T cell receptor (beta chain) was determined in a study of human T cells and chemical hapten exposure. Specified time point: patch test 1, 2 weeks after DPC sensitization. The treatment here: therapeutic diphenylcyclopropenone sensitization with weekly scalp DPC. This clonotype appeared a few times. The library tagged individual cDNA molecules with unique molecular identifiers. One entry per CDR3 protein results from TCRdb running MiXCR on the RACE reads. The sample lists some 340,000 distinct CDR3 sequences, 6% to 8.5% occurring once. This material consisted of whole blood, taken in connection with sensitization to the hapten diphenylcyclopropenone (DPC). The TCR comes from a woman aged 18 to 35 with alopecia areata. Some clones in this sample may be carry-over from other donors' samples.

CDR3 sequence: CASSYVTGALQPQHF. CDR3 coding DNA: TGTGCCAGCAGTTACGTAACAGGGGCATTGCAGCCCCAGCATTTT. This chain joins TRBV6-2 or TRBV6-3 and TRBJ1-5; 7 bases agree with TRBD1. Germline V gene data show CDR1 as MNHEY and CDR2 as SVGEGT. The V and J ends lost 2 bases and 7 bases, in that order; junction bases with no gene match: 8. The CDR3 is 15 residues long.